This T cell receptor (beta chain) was observed in a study of Tregs in tolerant kidney transplant recipients (dated by TCRdb to the late 2010s). Background for the entire study: The study used TCRbeta sequencing to identify donor-specific regulatory T cells before combined kidney and bone marrow transplantation, then tracked those cells after transplant.

To note about this clone: Which antigen it targets is not known. The input lacks base qualities; no much larger clone sits a single base away.

The germline V gene (reference sequence) provides CDR1 LNHDA and CDR2 SQIVND. Its CDR3 holds 21 amino acids, cysteine through phenylalanine. CDR3 DNA is the only sequence kept; it has 63 bases, read in frame from the first base. The junction shows trimming of 3 bases on V and 3 bases on J, and the gene matches do not reach 24 bases of it. Genomic DNA was extracted from sorted cells with the QIAGEN DNeasy Blood and Tissue Kit for TCRbeta CDR3 sequencing. High-throughput TCRbeta CDR3 sequencing was carried out commercially through immunoSEQ, with PCR amplification with bias correction and internal controls included. Processing in the source paper ran as follows. Unique productive TCRbeta sequences were defined by CDR3 nucleotide sequence where primers matched, and otherwise by CDR3 amino acid sequence together with Vbeta and Jbeta genes. As a correction for sorting error, sequences shared between sorted populations at a frequency ratio of 2:1 or less were discarded, and the remaining shared sequences were assigned to the higher population. A sequence counted as donor-reactive if, in CFSE-low cells, the sequence had a frequency of at least 0.01% and was expanded at least 5-fold compared with unstimulated cells. Repertoire divergence was quantified by Jensen-Shannon divergence using the top 100 TCRbeta sequences ranked by frequency. For samples with multiple sequencing runs, sorting error was corrected separately for each run before the runs were pooled. The table comes from immuneACCESS by way of TCRdb, which keeps in-frame sequences with V and J called. Part of the clones is missing from these tables; in studies checked, under half for an unresolved V gene and the rest for unknown reasons. From that table come the V and J calls and clone size; the DNA was used to work out D and trimming. Present in this sample are 90,000 or so clones, 80% to 95% of which were seen just once. 1.5% to 2% of the sample lies in the top ten.

What the work shows at the level of the full study, not this receptor alone: Because the PCR primers were changed over time for some patients, nucleotide-level comparison could not be performed across the samples from those patients. Because the study included only a small number of patients, the results must be confirmed in larger populations and under other immunosuppression protocols. In tolerant patients, donor-specific Tregs expanded more than Tregs overall, which suggests antigen-driven rather than nonspecific expansion. Although technical replication error seemed to be minimal, the question of biological reproducibility was not addressed directly. Expanding Tregs with activated donor B cells appeared to identify the most biologically relevant and donor-specific TCRbeta repertoire.

Related donors were used in the transplants with nonmyeloablative bone marrow transplantation, and mixed chimerism was transient in the human trials. Thawed PBMCs were FACS-sorted into unstimulated Tregs (CD4+CD25+CD127-), CD4+ non-Tregs (CD4+CD25-), CD4 cells and CD8 cells. The patients were several recipients of combined kidney and bone marrow transplants from the ITN036ST trial, and samples were available only from these trial subjects. Healthy control blood was processed to PBMCs with a Ficoll density gradient and then cryopreserved, whereas patient PBMCs were collected both before and after transplant.

The receptor comes from a human patient who received a combined kidney and bone marrow transplant. After a transplant, the graft donor may have provided part of the T cells. The sample consisted of CD4+ T cells from blood (PBMCs), taken 12 months after the transplant. Recombination joined TRBV19 with TRBJ2-3; 7 of the junction bases match TRBD2. The CDR3 sequence is CASSIISRSSGAILGTDTQYF. The base sequence is TGTGCCAGTAGTATTATTTCGCGCTCTAGCGGAGCGATATTAGGGACAGATACGCAGTATTTT.